This T cell receptor beta chain was captured by sequencing in a study of beta chain features in type 1 diabetes. Findings and limits, study-wide: Using cDNA template may skew counts toward highly expressing activated cells.

This clone showed up just a few times. What it recognizes is unknown. Other DNA sequences from this sample encode an identical CDR3 as well. V was clipped by 2 bases and J by 3 bases, with 6 bases between them. This CDR3 has 13 amino acids. Germline lookup yields CDR1 SGHTA and CDR2 FQGTGA. Of the isolated RNA, all was reverse transcribed, and so the sequenced material was expressed TCRB transcripts. TCRdb's copy holds only in-frame clones and misses some; the assay was immunoSEQ multiplex PCR. The profile shows about 340,000 clones, less than 9.5% of them singletons. Sequencing used central memory CD4+ T cells from blood. The chain has TRBV7-3 and TRBJ2-3, with D unresolved. This clonotype was obtained from a woman in her late teens or twenties in good health. Written as DNA, the CDR3 is TGTGCCAGCAGCTTACGGAATACAGATACGCAGTATTTT. It is translated as CASSLRNTDTQYF.